The next 23 T cell receptor beta chains were all read from a single sample in a study of Ad26.COV2.S vaccination and SARS-CoV-2 variants. Treatment of the sample: around 19 received Ad26.COV2.S at low or high dose, single or two shots; 5 received placebo; per-sample allocation not given. Repertoires come from day 63 after the first vaccine or placebo injection. The repertoire was sequenced with immunoSEQ multiplex PCR; TCRdb's copy has only in-frame clones and lacks some. The table shows approximately 300,000 clones, with just over 85% occurring only once. The material sequenced was peripheral blood, taken in a trial of Ad26.COV2.S vaccine versus placebo. These receptors were taken from a person aged 18-60 years who received the Ad26.COV2.S COVID-19 vaccine or a placebo.

The rearrangement joins TRBV6-5 to TRBJ2-7; D gene uncertain. The CDR3 extends over 15 amino acids. Germline V gene sequence: CDR1 MNHEY, CDR2 SVGAGI. The V end lost 5 bases, the J end lost 2 bases, and 16 bases lay between the germline ends. CDR3 in amino acids: CASSPVGRIAYEQYF. Here the CDR3 DNA reads TGTGCCAGCAGTCCTGTAGGACGGATCGCCTACGAGCAGTACTTC.

The V and J genes are TRBV30 and TRBJ1-1, with D perhaps matching TRBD1 (5 bases). The CDR3 runs 13 residues. The germline CDR1 and CDR2 sequences are GTSNPN and SVGIG (reference sequence). Trimming removed 2 bases at V and 1 base at J, with 8 bases between. CDR3 DNA sequence: TGTGCCTGGAGTTGGGGGAGGAACACTGAAGCTTTCTTT. It codes for CAWSWGRNTEAFF.

The chain joins TRBV9 to TRBJ2-2; either TRBD1 or TRBD2 may supply D (6 bases each). Germline assignment: CDR1 SGDLS and CDR2 YYNGEE. V was shortened by 1 base and J by 2 bases, with 12 bases between the two germline ends. The CDR3 is 16 amino acids. Here the CDR3 DNA reads TGTGCCAGCAGCGTAAGGGGGACTCAAAACACCGGGGAGCTGTTTTTT. Residues: CASSVRGTQNTGELFF.

CDR3 in DNA: TGCGCCAGCAGCTACGGGCCCTACAGGGCCATGAACACTGAAGCTTTCTTT. It codes for CASSYGPYRAMNTEAFF. The chain is built from TRBV5-1 and TRBJ1-1, with D possibly being TRBD1 (6 bases). Looked up from germline, CDR1 is SGHRS and CDR2 is YFSETQ. V shed 3 bases and J shed 0 bases, with 18 bases lying between them. This CDR3 is 17 amino acids long.

V is TRBV6-6 and J is TRBJ2-7; D remains ambiguous. The V gene's germline CDR1 is MNHNY and CDR2 SVGAGI (reference sequence). This CDR3 spans 12 amino acids. V was cut by 7 bases and J by 0 bases, with 7 bases left in between. The CDR3 here is CASTAASYEQYF. CDR3 nucleotide sequence: TGTGCCAGCACAGCAGCCTCCTACGAGCAGTACTTC.

The chain employs TRBV30 and TRBJ1-5, with TRBD1 matching over 9 bases. Looked up from germline, CDR1 is GTSNPN and CDR2 is SVGIG (reference sequence). J gave up 4 bases and V 3 bases, and 7 bases lay outside the gene matches. This CDR3 spans 15 amino acids. This CDR3 is CAWRVGTGKNQPQHF. The CDR3 DNA follows: TGTGCCTGGAGAGTAGGGACAGGGAAAAATCAGCCCCAGCATTTT. Combining the CDR3 with reference TRBV30 and TRBJ1-5 gives the whole variable domain SQTIHQWPATLVQPVGSPLSLECTVEGTSNPNLYWYRQAAGRGLQLLFYSVGIGQISSEVPQNLSASRPQDRQFILSSKKLLLSDSGFYLCAWRVGTGKNQPQHFGDGTRLSIL.

The chain combines TRBV7-2 with TRBJ2-7, with TRBD2 matching over 7 bases. The CDR3 is 14 residues long. V lost 5 bases and J lost 3; bases outside the gene matches: 7. Germline V gene sequence: CDR1 SGHTA, CDR2 FQGNSA. The CDR3 loop reads CASSQRREGYEQYF. In DNA form, the CDR3 reads TGTGCCAGCAGCCAAAGGAGGGAGGGCTACGAGCAGTACTTC.

The chain uses TRBV10-2 and TRBJ2-7, with 7 bases matching TRBD2. The ends lost 4 bases at V and 2 bases at J; junction bases unmatched: 8. Germline CDR1 is WSHSY and CDR2 is SAAADI. This CDR3 spans 15 amino acids. The CDR3, as DNA: TGCGCCAGCAGTGGTGGCGGGGGACGCACCTACGAGCAGTACTTC. This gives the protein CASSGGGGRTYEQYF.

The V and J genes are TRBV5-4 and TRBJ1-1; possibly TRBD1 for D (5 bases). Germline values: CDR1 SGHNT, CDR2 YYREEE (reference sequence). The V end was cut by 3 bases, the J end by 8 bases, with 11 bases between. The CDR3 loop spans 12 amino acids. The DNA for the CDR3 is TGTGCCAGCAGCTGGGGACTAGACGAAGCTTTCTTT. This gives the protein CASSWGLDEAFF.

The CDR3: CASSSYHTQYQETQYF. In DNA, the CDR3 is TGTGCCAGCAGCTCATACCACACACAGTACCAAGAGACCCAGTACTTC. This rearrangement joins TRBV7-2 to TRBJ2-5, with D uncertain. The CDR3 extends over 16 amino acids. Trimming took 4 bases from V and 0 from J, leaving 15 bases between them. Germline CDR1 SGHTA, CDR2 FQGNSA.

This chain joins TRBV6-5 and TRBJ2-5; 10 bases map to TRBD1. Germline V gene data show CDR1 as MNHEY and CDR2 as SVGAGI. The CDR3 covers 16 residues. J lost 5 bases, V lost 1 base, and 7 bases had no gene match. In DNA form, the CDR3 reads TGTGCCAGCAGTTACTACGGGACAGGGGTCCACGAGACCCAGTACTTC. As protein: CASSYYGTGVHETQYF.

This clone was detected only a few times. This sequence joins TRBV11-3 and TRBJ2-7; no firm D call. CDR1 and CDR2 (germline): SGHNT, YENEEA. V was pared by 5 bases and J by 2 bases, with 13 bases between. The CDR3 length is 14 residues. The CDR3 region has the DNA TGTGCCAGCAGCCACCGCCTTCGGCCCTACGAGCAGTACTTC. Protein: CASSHRLRPYEQYF.

The J gene is TRBJ1-4, the V gene TRBV7-2, with D hard to call. V was clipped by 2 bases and J by 5 bases, with 9 bases between them. The CDR3 has 14 amino acids. CDR1 and CDR2 (germline): SGHTA, FQGNSA. As DNA, the CDR3 is TGTGCCAGCAGCTTAAGAGCCACCAATGAAAAACTGTTTTTT. Its protein is CASSLRATNEKLFF.

The chain couples TRBV18 to TRBJ1-5, with TRBD1 identical over 9 bases. The trim removed 6 bases at V and 7 bases at J, leaving 10 bases unmatched. The CDR3 extends over 15 amino acids. CDR1 KGHSH and CDR2 LQKENI come from the germline V gene. The CDR3 sequence: CASSQSRDRVQPQHF. CDR3 DNA sequence: TGTGCCAGCTCCCAGTCCCGGGACAGGGTCCAGCCCCAGCATTTT.

This clone has just one count. The chain has TRBV10-3 and TRBJ2-1; 13 positions match TRBD2. The CDR3 spans 17 residues. Germline CDR1 reads ENHRY; CDR2 reads SYGVKD. With V trimmed by 7 bases and J by 0 bases, 6 bases remained unmatched. CDR3: CAITPRTSGSSYNEQFF. DNA of the CDR3: TGTGCCATCACCCCGAGGACTAGCGGGAGCTCCTACAATGAGCAGTTCTTC.

The chain recombines TRBV4-1 with TRBJ2-5, with D hard to call. V was clipped by 0 bases and J by 5 bases, with 7 bases between them. Germline loops: CDR1 MGHRA, CDR2 YSYEKL. The CDR3 runs 13 residues. The CDR3 region is CASSQDPMETQYF. The CDR3, as DNA: TGCGCCAGCAGCCAAGATCCCATGGAGACCCAGTACTTC.

The chain couples TRBV18 to TRBJ1-2; 9 bases map to TRBD1. Trimming cost V 3 bases and J 4 bases; bases outside gene matches: 6. The CDR3 has 15 amino acids. The V gene's germline CDR1 is KGHSH and CDR2 LQKENI. The CDR3 here is CASSPGTGMGYGYTF. CDR3 coding DNA: TGTGCCAGCTCACCCGGGACAGGGATGGGCTATGGCTACACCTTC.

The chain employs TRBV30 and TRBJ1-2, with a tentative D call TRBD1 (6 bases). The CDR3 loop spans 16 amino acids. V shed 1 base and J shed 0 bases, with 15 bases lying between them. CDR1 is GTSNPN, CDR2 SVGIG, per germline (reference sequence). CDR3 sequence: CAWSGRGVLANYGYTF. The CDR3 DNA sequence: TGTGCCTGGAGTGGGAGGGGGGTGTTAGCTAACTATGGCTACACCTTC. Filled out from reference TRBV30 and TRBJ1-2, the complete variable domain reads SQTIHQWPATLVQPVGSPLSLECTVEGTSNPNLYWYRQAAGRGLQLLFYSVGIGQISSEVPQNLSASRPQDRQFILSSKKLLLSDSGFYLCAWSGRGVLANYGYTFGSGTRLTVV.

The chain employs TRBV7-9 and TRBJ1-5, with no clear D. This CDR3 contains 13 residues. Germline V gives CDR1 SEHNR, CDR2 FQNEAQ (reference sequence). Deletions cut 5 bases from V and 6 bases from J, with 11 bases between. CDR3 coding DNA: TGTGCCAGCAGCATGGGCCCGGGTCAGCCCCAGCATTTT. Translating it yields CASSMGPGQPQHF. Full variable domain (outside the CDR3, taken from reference TRBV7-9 and TRBJ1-5): DTGVSQNPRHKITKRGQNVTFRCDPISEHNRLYWYRQTLGQGPEFLTYFQNEAQLEKSRLLSDRFSAERPKGSFSTLEIQRTEQGDSAMYLCASSMGPGQPQHFGDGTRLSIL.

This chain joins TRBV12-3 or TRBV12-4 and TRBJ1-1, with D unclear. The CDR3 has 13 amino acids. Between the trimmed V and J ends, which lost 7 bases and 6 bases, there was a span of 15 bases. CDR3: CASTRATRSEAFF. Written as DNA, the CDR3 is TGTGCCAGCACCCGGGCCACAAGGTCTGAAGCTTTCTTT.

The DNA of the CDR3 is TGTGCCAGCAGTTACTCGATAGATCCTGGAAACACCATATATTTT. Its protein product is CASSYSIDPGNTIYF. The V gene is TRBV6-5, the J gene TRBJ1-3; D is uncertain. Germline-derived CDR1 and CDR2 are MNHEY and SVGAGI. The V end lost 0 bases, the J end lost 2 bases, and 8 bases lay between the germline ends. This CDR3 contains 15 residues.

The V gene is TRBV7-6, the J gene TRBJ2-1, with 12 bases aligning to TRBD2. CDR1 SGHVS and CDR2 FNYEAQ come from the germline V gene. This CDR3 is built from 21 residues. V lost 7 bases, J lost 7 bases, and 26 bases stayed unmatched. In DNA form, the CDR3 reads TGTGCCAGCAACACTCTCGCGGGGAGGGCGGCTAGCGGGGGGGCCACGAATGAGCAGTTCTTC. This codes for CASNTLAGRAASGGATNEQFF. The full variable domain, rest sourced from reference TRBV7-6 and TRBJ2-1, is GAGVSQSPRYKVTKRGQDVALRCDPISGHVSLYWYRQALGQGPEFLTYFNYEAQQDKSGLPNDRFSAERPEGSISTLTIQRTEQRDSAMYRCASNTLAGRAASGGATNEQFFGPGTRLTVL.

The DNA for the CDR3 is TGTGCCAGCGGTGGGACGGCGACTACTAATTCACCCCTCCACTTT. Its protein product is CASGGTATTNSPLHF. The rearrangement uses TRBV7-9 and TRBJ1-6; possibly TRBD1 for D (5 bases). CDR1 SEHNR and CDR2 FQNEAQ come from the germline V gene (reference sequence). The CDR3 runs 15 residues. Trimming took 8 bases from V and 6 from J, leaving 17 bases between them.